This T cell receptor beta chain was identified in a study of T-cell memory formation after mild COVID-19. Overall study context: TCR clusters mostly belonged to single donors.

Germline-derived CDR1 and CDR2 are GTSNPN and SVGIG (reference sequence). The length of the CDR3 is 14 residues. From the 5' RACE reads, TCRdb called clonotypes with MiXCR, one entry per CDR3 protein. The sample lists some 320,000 distinct CDR3 sequences, roughly an eighth occurring once. The sample comprised PBMCs or a T cell subset sorted from them (not recorded which). The chain is built from TRBV30 and TRBJ1-6; D might be TRBD1 (5 bases). The TCR comes from a man between 18 and 35 years old who had mild COVID-19 (a few samples of this study predate the infection). Cell type and time point are not known. In DNA form, the CDR3 reads TGTGCTTCAGGGAGGAGCTCCTATAATTCACCCCTCCACTTT. This translates into CASGRSSYNSPLHF.